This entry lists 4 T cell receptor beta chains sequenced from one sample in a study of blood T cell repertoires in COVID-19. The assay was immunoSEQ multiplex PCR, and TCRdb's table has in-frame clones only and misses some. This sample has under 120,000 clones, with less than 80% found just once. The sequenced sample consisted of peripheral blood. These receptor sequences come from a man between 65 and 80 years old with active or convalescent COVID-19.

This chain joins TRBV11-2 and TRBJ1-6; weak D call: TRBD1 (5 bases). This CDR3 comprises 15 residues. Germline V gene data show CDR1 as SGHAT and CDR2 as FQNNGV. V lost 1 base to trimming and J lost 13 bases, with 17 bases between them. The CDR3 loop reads CASSLGGASMGPLHF. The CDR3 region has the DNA TGTGCCAGCAGCTTAGGCGGGGCGTCTATGGGCCCCCTCCACTTT.

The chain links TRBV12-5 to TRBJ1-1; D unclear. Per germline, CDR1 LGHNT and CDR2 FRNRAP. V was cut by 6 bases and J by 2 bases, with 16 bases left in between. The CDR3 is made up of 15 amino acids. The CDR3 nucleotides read TGTGCTAGTGGGGGCCCATACCTTGGAAACACTGAAGCTTTCTTT. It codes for CASGGPYLGNTEAFF.

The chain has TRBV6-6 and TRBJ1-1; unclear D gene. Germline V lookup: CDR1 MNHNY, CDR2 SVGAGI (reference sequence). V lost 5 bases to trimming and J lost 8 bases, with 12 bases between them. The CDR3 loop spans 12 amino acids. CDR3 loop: CASSPRGSEAFF. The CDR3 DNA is TGTGCCAGCAGTCCTCGGGGTTCCGAAGCTTTCTTT.

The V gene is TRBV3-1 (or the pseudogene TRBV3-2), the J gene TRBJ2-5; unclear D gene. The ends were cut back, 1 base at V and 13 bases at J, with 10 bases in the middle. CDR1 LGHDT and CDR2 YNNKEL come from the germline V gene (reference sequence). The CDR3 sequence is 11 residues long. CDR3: CASSQAGFRYF. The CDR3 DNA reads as TGTGCCAGCAGCCAAGCAGGATTTCGGTACTTC.